The T cell receptor (beta chain) described here comes from a study of ipilimumab plus nivolumab after autologous stem cell transplantation. Overall study: The DLBCL group included primary refractory and relapsed cases.

Ipilimumab, 1 mg/kg, started 14 to 28 days after autologous transplant. Method: immunoSEQ multiplex PCR; TCRdb's copy keeps in-frame clones and lacks some. The sample consists of fewer than 85,000 clones, about 83% of them appearing once. V dropped 1 base and J dropped 1 base, with 10 bases sitting between them. CDR1 and CDR2 from the germline V gene are LGHNT and FRNRAP. The CDR3 has 15 residues. The source is a male donor with diffuse large B-cell lymphoma. Source: PBMCs, taken in a trial of ipilimumab plus nivolumab as post-transplant consolidation. This chain uses TRBV12-5 with TRBJ1-1; D not resolved. The CDR3 loop reads CASGLALSGNTEAFF. CDR3 DNA: TGTGCTAGTGGTTTGGCCCTTTCAGGGAACACTGAAGCTTTCTTT.